The 13 T cell receptor beta chains below were found in one sample sequenced in a study of cytomegalovirus exposure and HLA in healthy donors. PCR was performed using 60 Vbeta and 13 Jbeta primers. This table comes from immunoSEQ multiplex PCR, and its TCRdb copy is limited to in-frame clones, with some not included. Of approximately 61,000 clones listed, 75% to 85% were seen once; the top ten hold roughly half. Sequenced input: PBMCs. The receptors stem from a man aged 50 to 59 in good health and CMV-seropositive.

The genes are TRBV7-9 and TRBJ2-7; 10 bases match TRBD1. The CDR3 totals 17 residues. The junction had 12 bases not matched to a gene; V was cut back by 4 bases and J by 3 bases. The germline gives CDR1 SEHNR, CDR2 FQNEAQ (reference sequence). The CDR3, as DNA: TGTGCCAGCAGCTACTACCTCCCCGGGACAGGGGACTACGAGCAGTACTTC. It yields the protein CASSYYLPGTGDYEQYF.

This clone was recorded a few times. V and J are TRBV27 and TRBJ1-2; a possible D gene is TRBD1 (5 bases). Looked up from germline, CDR1 is MNHEY and CDR2 is SMNVEV (reference sequence). The CDR3 has 14 amino acids. V dropped 8 bases and J dropped 5 bases, with 18 bases sitting between them. Here the CDR3 reads CASRNSGDGYGYTF. Here the CDR3 DNA reads TGTGCCAGCCGTAATTCGGGGGATGGATATGGCTACACCTTC.

CDR3 loop: CASSRMTGEETQYF. The CDR3 coding sequence is TGTGCCAGCAGCCGGATGACAGGAGAAGAGACCCAGTACTTC. The V and J genes are TRBV5-6 and TRBJ2-5, with a possible D match to TRBD1 (6 bases). The germline V gene has CDR1 SGHDT and CDR2 YYEEEE. The V end lost 4 bases, the J end lost 3 bases, and 13 bases lay between the germline ends. This CDR3 comprises 14 residues.

The V gene is TRBV18, the J gene TRBJ2-7; D is undetermined. Between the trimmed V and J ends, which lost 6 bases and 4 bases, there was a span of 16 bases. CDR1 KGHSH and CDR2 LQKENI come from the germline V gene. The CDR3 sequence is 14 residues long. The CDR3 loop reads CASSAGTVTYEQYF. CDR3 DNA: TGTGCCAGCTCTGCCGGCACAGTAACTTACGAGCAGTACTTC.

The chain combines TRBV4-3 with TRBJ1-5; D ambiguous. Trimming took 1 base from V and 2 from J, leaving 9 bases between them. Germline V CDR1 and CDR2: LGHNA, YSLEER. CDR3 length equals 15 residues. The CDR3 protein is CASSQVPGGNQPQHF. Written as DNA, the CDR3 is TGCGCCAGCAGCCAAGTCCCCGGGGGCAATCAGCCCCAGCATTTT.

V gene TRBV28 combines with J gene TRBJ2-3, with D perhaps matching TRBD1 (7 bases). With 5 bases removed from V and 3 bases from J, the gap between germline ends came to 15 bases. The CDR3 covers 15 residues. Germline loops: CDR1 MDHEN, CDR2 SYDVKM. CDR3 coding DNA: TGTGCCAGCAGTCCCCAGGGGGGATCGACAGATACGCAGTATTTT. This sequence encodes CASSPQGGSTDTQYF.

This clone was found a few times. The CDR3 DNA reads as TGTGCCAGCAGTTACTCTTGGCGGGGCGGAAACACCATATATTTT. Amino acids: CASSYSWRGGNTIYF. The rearrangement uses TRBV6-5 and TRBJ1-3; D perhaps matches TRBD1 (5 bases). CDR1 is MNHEY and CDR2 is SVGAGI in the germline V gene. Trimming removed 0 bases at V and 4 bases at J, with 10 bases between. The CDR3 loop spans 15 amino acids.

This clone was observed a handful of times. The chain recombines TRBV6-5 with TRBJ1-2, with 9 bases fitting TRBD1. This CDR3 region has 13 residues. Looked up from germline, CDR1 is MNHEY and CDR2 is SVGAGI. J gave up 3 bases and V 6 bases, and 2 bases lay outside the gene matches. CDR3 protein: CASRWTGDYGYTF. CDR3 sequence (DNA): TGTGCCAGCAGATGGACAGGGGACTATGGCTACACCTTC.

This clone was counted once. This sequence joins TRBV7-9 and TRBJ2-3; 9 bases are shared with TRBD1. The CDR3 consists of 15 residues. Germline CDR1 is SEHNR and CDR2 is FQNEAQ (reference sequence). With 1 base clipped from V and 2 bases from J, the junction kept 1 base outside the gene matches. The CDR3 loop reads CASSLGDRVTDTQYF. CDR3 DNA: TGTGCCAGCAGCTTAGGGGACAGGGTCACAGATACGCAGTATTTT.

The genes are TRBV19 and TRBJ2-1; TRBD1 matches 10 bases. J lost 4 bases, V lost 6 bases, and 3 bases had no gene match. Looked up from germline, CDR1 is LNHDA and CDR2 is SQIVND (reference sequence). The CDR3 spans 14 residues. CDR3 region: CASRTGGSYNEQFF. CDR3 bases: TGTGCCAGTAGGACAGGGGGCAGTTACAATGAGCAGTTCTTC.

This chain links TRBV30 with TRBJ2-7; TRBD1 matches 8 bases. CDR3 size: 14 residues. Germline CDR1 reads GTSNPN; CDR2 reads SVGIG (reference sequence). Germline trimming cut 3 bases from V and 1 base from J; bases unmatched to any gene: 5. The CDR3 DNA reads TGTGCCTGGAGAGGACAGGGACTTTCCTACGAGCAGTACTTC. As protein: CAWRGQGLSYEQYF.

The chain is built from TRBV9 and TRBJ2-7, with D maybe TRBD2 (6 bases). The CDR3 sequence is 15 residues long. The germline gives CDR1 SGDLS, CDR2 YYNGEE. Trimming pared 0 bases from V and 7 bases from J, leaving 17 bases between. The CDR3, as DNA: TGTGCCAGCAGCGTAGATCTCGGGGGAGTAGGAGAGCAGTACTTC. This codes for CASSVDLGGVGEQYF.

This rearrangement joins TRBV5-1 to TRBJ2-1, with 9 bases aligning to TRBD2. The CDR3 runs to 15 residues. J lost 4 bases, V lost 4 bases, and 6 bases had no gene match. Germline V CDR1 and CDR2: SGHRS, YFSETQ. CDR3 amino acids: CASSVASGEYNEQFF. CDR3 sequence (DNA): TGCGCCAGCAGCGTGGCTAGCGGGGAATACAATGAGCAGTTCTTC.